This TCR beta chain was documented in a study of T cell responses to AZD1222 COVID-19 vaccine. Study outcomes and limitations: Among AZD1222 vaccinees, only 5 to 7 were seropositive at baseline. Clonal diversity may have been underestimated in mostly white British donors.

Clones were read by immunoSEQ multiplex PCR, and TCRdb kept only the in-frame ones, dropping some. The sample carries 180,000 or so clones, about nine tenths recorded once. With regard to this clone: Its antigen is as yet unknown.

The sample was peripheral blood, taken 28 days after the second dose of the MenACWY control vaccine. This receptor was identified in an adult who received the MenACWY meningococcal vaccine as a control.

The CDR3 protein is CASRTPLVVTPGLAGGRSYNEQFF. DNA of the CDR3: TGTGCCAGCAGGACCCCTTTAGTAGTTACCCCGGGACTAGCGGGAGGACGCTCCTACAATGAGCAGTTCTTC. The chain joins TRBV2 to TRBJ2-1; the match to TRBD2 covers 15 bases. Germline-derived CDR1 and CDR2 are SNHLY and FYNNEI. This CDR3 has 24 amino acids. The V and J ends lost 6 bases and 0 bases, in that order; junction bases with no gene match: 24.